This entry lists 8 T cell receptor beta chains sequenced from one sample in a study of vaccination and CD4 T cells after COVID-19. Regarding treatment: approximately nine-day PBMC culture with coronavirus spike peptide pools or control peptides (ViraFEST assay). Scientists ran DNA taken from cultured CD4+ T cells through the Oncomine TCR Beta short-read assay for sequencing. Via MiXCR, TCRdb re-called the PCR reads, giving one row per CDR3 protein. The data show about 12,000 distinct CDR3 sequences, nearly 80% seen once. Their specific antigens are unknown. The sample taken for sequencing was CD4+ T cells from blood, cultured in vitro. These receptor sequences come from a human donor who had recovered from COVID-19.

The chain combines TRBV23-1 with TRBJ1-5; no reliable D call. TRBV23-1 is placed among ORFs of uncertain function. This CDR3 has 14 amino acids. Trimming stripped 0 bases from V and 7 bases from J, with 10 bases between. CDR3 DNA sequence: TGCGCCAGCAGTCAATCGATACAGTCCCAGCCCCAGCATTTT. Translation gives CASSQSIQSQPQHF.

This rearrangement joins TRBV20-1 to TRBJ2-2, with D perhaps TRBD2 (5 bases). Per germline, CDR1 DFQATT and CDR2 SNEGSKA (reference sequence). The CDR3 totals 14 residues. The V and J ends lost 5 bases and 3 bases respectively, with 13 bases between them. The CDR3 DNA sequence: TGCAGTGCTCTGGAGGATCCCGACACCGGGGAGCTGTTTTTT. It yields the protein CSALEDPDTGELFF.

The V call is TRBV19, the J call TRBJ1-6, with 8 bases aligning to TRBD1. J was trimmed by 7 bases and V by 10 bases; bases with no gene match: 9. Germline V CDR1 and CDR2: LNHDA, SQIVND (reference sequence). The CDR3 extends over 14 amino acids. DNA of the CDR3: TGTGCCACCGACCCGGGACAGGAAAATTCACCCCTCCACTTT. Protein: CATDPGQENSPLHF.

The chain couples TRBV23-1 to TRBJ2-2; no firm D call. TRBV23-1 is assigned to the ORF class and has an uncertain function. The CDR3 extends over 16 amino acids. Deletions cut 1 base from V and 0 bases from J, with 9 bases between. Written as DNA, the CDR3 is TGCGCCAGCAGTCAATTCCCGGACCCGAACACCGGGGAGCTGTTTTTT. Translated: CASSQFPDPNTGELFF.

This chain joins TRBV27 and TRBJ1-2, with 7 bases identical to TRBD1. The CDR3 totals 13 residues. Losses at the gene ends were 6 bases for V and 6 bases for J; bases not matched to a gene: 7. CDR1 and CDR2 (germline): MNHEY, SMNVEV (reference sequence). In DNA form, the CDR3 reads TGTGCCAGCAGCCTCAGGGGGTGGGATGGCTACACCTTC. Residues: CASSLRGWDGYTF.

This chain joins TRBV6-2 or TRBV6-3 and TRBJ2-3; 10 nucleotides match TRBD2. The V segment lost 10 bases and the J segment 7 bases; nucleotides outside the gene matches: 11. CDR3 length: 14 residues. Germline-derived CDR1 and CDR2 are MNHEY and SVGEGT. The CDR3 sequence is CATKRASGSNTQYF. CDR3 in DNA: TGTGCCACCAAGAGGGCTAGCGGGAGCAATACGCAGTATTTT.

This sequence joins TRBV12-3 or TRBV12-4 and TRBJ2-5; D gene unclear. V dropped 5 bases and J dropped 2 bases, with 3 bases sitting between them. This CDR3 comprises 11 residues. CDR3 sequence reads: CASSAQETQYF. The CDR3 DNA is TGTGCCAGCAGTGCGCAAGAGACCCAGTACTTC.

The chain couples TRBV7-2 to TRBJ1-4; D unclear. The CDR3 spans 13 residues. Per the germline V gene, CDR1 is SGHTA and CDR2 is FQGNSA. Trimming pared 5 bases from V and 17 bases from J, leaving 21 bases between. CDR3 amino acids: CASSHLRWRRLFF. CDR3 bases: TGTGCCAGCAGCCATCTTCGATGGCGGAGGCTCTTTTTT. The complete variable domain, with remaining parts taken from reference TRBV7-2 and TRBJ1-4, reads GAGVSQSPSNKVTEKGKDVELRCDPISGHTALYWYRQSLGQGLEFLIYFQGNSAPDKSGLPSDRFSAERTGGSVSTLTIQRTQQEDSAVYLCASSHLRWRRLFFGSGTQLSVL.